This T cell receptor (beta chain) was retrieved from a study of T cell responses to AZD1222 COVID-19 vaccine. Some clones are missing from TCRdb's copy, which holds only in-frame ones; the method was immunoSEQ multiplex PCR. The sample shows about 83,000 clones, 86% of them seen only once. Trimming removed 5 bases at V and 3 bases at J, with 5 bases between. CDR1 MNHEY and CDR2 SVGEGT come from the germline V gene. This CDR3 spans 12 amino acids. This clonotype originated in an adult in good health. The starting material was peripheral blood, obtained on day 0 of AZD1222 vaccination. The genes are TRBV6-2 or TRBV6-3 and TRBJ1-5; the D is unclear. Written as DNA, the CDR3 is TGTGCCAGCAGTCTGTACAATCAGCCCCAGCATTTT. This codes for CASSLYNQPQHF.